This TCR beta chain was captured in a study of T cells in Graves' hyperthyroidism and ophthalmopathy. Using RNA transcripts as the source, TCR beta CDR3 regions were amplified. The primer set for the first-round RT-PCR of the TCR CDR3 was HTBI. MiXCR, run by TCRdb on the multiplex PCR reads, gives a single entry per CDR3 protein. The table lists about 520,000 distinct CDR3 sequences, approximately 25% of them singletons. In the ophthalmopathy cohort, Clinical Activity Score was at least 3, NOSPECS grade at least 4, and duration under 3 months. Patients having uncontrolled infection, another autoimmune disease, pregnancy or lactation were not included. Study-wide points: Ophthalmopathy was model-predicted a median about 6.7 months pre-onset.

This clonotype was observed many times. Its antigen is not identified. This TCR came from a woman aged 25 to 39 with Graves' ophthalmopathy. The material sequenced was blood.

The CDR3 is CASSQAPAGGYEQYF. For the CDR3, the DNA is TGCGCCAGCAGCCAAGCCCCAGCGGGGGGCTACGAGCAGTACTTC. This chain uses TRBV4-1 with TRBJ2-7; 9 nucleotides match TRBD2. The CDR3 spans 15 residues. With V trimmed by 1 base and J by 3 bases, 4 bases remained unmatched. Germline CDR1 and CDR2: MGHRA and YSYEKL.